This TCR beta chain derives from a study of T cell responses to AZD1222 COVID-19 vaccine. A word on this clone: Antigen specificity is unknown.

Study-wide findings and caveats: Without day 14 samples, only post-peak T cell repertoires were studied. Donor demographics were predominantly white British with a female majority; clonal diversity may be underestimated. Per reports, nearly half of all spike-specific TCRs target regions that are unmutated in variants.

Germline lookup yields CDR1 LGHDT and CDR2 YNNKEL (reference sequence). The CDR3 consists of 18 residues. V was trimmed by 4 bases and J by 0 bases, leaving 22 bases between them. The data were produced by immunoSEQ multiplex PCR, yet TCRdb's version contains in-frame clones alone and is incomplete. The sample lists fewer than 120,000 clones; 81% were seen once. The material was peripheral blood, obtained on day 0 of AZD1222 vaccination. The TCR sequence derives from an adult in good health. The chain employs TRBV3-1 (or the pseudogene TRBV3-2) and TRBJ2-7, with D perhaps TRBD1 or TRBD2 (6 bases each). CDR3: CASSPPRGGDGSSYEQYF. The DNA of the CDR3 is TGTGCCAGCAGCCCGCCGAGAGGGGGAGACGGGAGCTCCTACGAGCAGTACTTC.